This TCR beta chain was sequenced during a study of brain T cells in children with intractable seizures. Points from the study as a whole: Patients' HCMV serostatus was unknown; virus specificity rests on CDR3 similarity alone. Pre-surgery blood may have been undersampled, hiding some clones.

This CDR3 has 18 amino acids. Trimming shortened V by 3 bases and J by 0 bases, and 19 bases separated the two germline ends. The V gene's germline CDR1 is SGHNT and CDR2 YYREEE (reference sequence). The method was immunoSEQ multiplex PCR; TCRdb's version includes in-frame clones alone and lacks a portion of them. Of about 340,000 clones detected, over 90% appear once; the ten largest clones hold 4.5% to 7%. Points on this clone: Its specificity is unknown.

The sample's time point: blood from clinic visit 5 months post-surgery; TSC patient then seizure free. Pre-surgery treatment included at least one anti-epileptic drug. The rearrangement links TRBV5-4 to TRBJ2-1; D gene ambiguous. Here the sequenced sample was peripheral blood, taken about 5 months after surgery. The sequence was obtained from a boy under two years old with tuberous sclerosis and intractable seizures. Here the CDR3 reads CASSSAGGSYNSYNEQFF. The CDR3 coding sequence is TGTGCCAGCAGCTCCGCTGGCGGCTCATACAACTCCTACAATGAGCAGTTCTTC.